These 6 T cell receptor beta chains were sequenced from one sample in a study of blood T cell repertoires in COVID-19. The assay was immunoSEQ multiplex PCR, and TCRdb's table has in-frame clones only and misses some. Altogether 30,000 to 40,000 clones are present, over 90% being singletons, with the ten largest covering approximately 0.95%. Sequencing used peripheral blood. Receptor source: a male donor with active COVID-19.

The V call is TRBV5-8, the J call TRBJ2-7, with 7 bases lining up with TRBD1. The V gene's germline CDR1 is SGHTS and CDR2 YDEGEE. The CDR3 covers 13 residues. V trimming: 3 bases; J trimming: 2 bases; junction bases outside the gene matches: 2. This chain's CDR3 is CASSSDRTYEQYF. In DNA, the CDR3 is TGTGCCAGCAGCTCGGACAGGACCTACGAGCAGTACTTC.

The rearrangement links TRBV6-6 to TRBJ1-6; perhaps TRBD1 as D (5 bases). The V end was cut by 5 bases, the J end by 7 bases, with 15 bases between. This CDR3 comprises 15 residues. CDR1 and CDR2 (germline): MNHNY, SVGAGI (reference sequence). The CDR3 is CASSRGLDGNSPLHF. The CDR3, as DNA: TGTGCCAGCAGTAGGGGCCTGGATGGAAATTCACCCCTCCACTTT.

The V call is TRBV7-3, the J call TRBJ2-1, with 9 bases lining up with TRBD1. V was clipped by 5 bases and J by 7 bases; unmatched bases: 3. Germline lookup yields CDR1 SGHTA and CDR2 FQGTGA. This CDR3 has 13 amino acids. This chain's CDR3 is CASSKDRGNEQFF. The CDR3, as DNA: TGTGCCAGCAGCAAGGACAGGGGTAATGAGCAGTTCTTC.

The rearrangement links TRBV2 to TRBJ2-6; weak D call: TRBD1 (6 bases). Germline loops: CDR1 SNHLY, CDR2 FYNNEI. V lost 8 bases, J lost 5 bases, and 10 bases lay in between. The CDR3 totals 13 residues. CDR3 protein: CASEGDRANVLTF. Here the CDR3 DNA reads TGTGCCAGCGAGGGGGACCGGGCCAACGTCCTGACTTTC.

The chain is built from TRBV5-8 and TRBJ2-1; tentative D call: TRBD2 (7 bases). CDR1 and CDR2 from the germline V gene are SGHTS and YDEGEE. The CDR3 contains 15 residues. Between the trimmed V and J ends, which lost 2 bases and 1 base, there was a span of 10 bases. The CDR3 DNA reads as TGTGCCAGCAGCTTAGGGGGGGCATCCTACAATGAGCAGTTCTTC. Amino acid sequence: CASSLGGASYNEQFF.

V is TRBV6-2 or TRBV6-3 and J is TRBJ1-1; D unresolved. CDR3 length: 14 amino acids. The germline V and J ends were trimmed by 0 bases and 1 base, with 6 bases remaining between them. Germline CDR1 MNHEY, CDR2 SVGEGT. DNA for the CDR3: TGTGCCAGCAGTTACTCGACACAGAACACTGAAGCTTTCTTT. This gives the protein CASSYSTQNTEAFF.